The next 20 T cell receptor beta chains were all read from a single sample in a study of cytomegalovirus exposure and HLA in healthy donors. Both 60 Vbeta primers and 13 Jbeta primers went into the PCR. Data came from immunoSEQ multiplex PCR; TCRdb stores just in-frame clones and leaves some out. The table has around 200,000 clones, roughly 80% seen once. Specimen: PBMCs. The receptor source for this set is a man aged 50 to 59 in good health and CMV-seronegative.

The J gene is TRBJ2-1, the V gene TRBV5-1; a weak D match, TRBD2 (6 bases). Germline V CDR1 and CDR2: SGHRS, YFSETQ. V was clipped by 7 bases and J by 5 bases, with 16 bases between them. The CDR3 is made up of 14 amino acids. CDR3 loop: CASAAGGGNNEQFF. CDR3 coding DNA: TGCGCCAGCGCAGCCGGTGGGGGGAACAATGAGCAGTTCTTC.

This chain links TRBV18 with TRBJ1-2, with D perhaps matching TRBD1 (6 bases). Germline CDR1 is KGHSH and CDR2 is LQKENI. Trimming left V 6 bases short and J 7 bases short, with 15 bases between. The CDR3 is 13 amino acids. The DNA for the CDR3 is TGTGCCAGCTCGTGGGGGGGGGCAGGTGGCTACACCTTC. It encodes CASSWGGAGGYTF. Complete variable domain (other parts from reference TRBV18 and TRBJ1-2): NAGVMQNPRHLVRRRGQEARLRCSPMKGHSHVYWYRQLPEEGLKFMVYLQKENIIDESGMPKERFSAEFPKEGPSILRIQQVVRGDSAAYFCASSWGGAGGYTFGSGTRLTVV.

This rearrangement joins TRBV29-1 to TRBJ2-1; 12 nucleotides line up with TRBD2. Germline trimming cut 5 bases from V and 7 bases from J; bases unmatched to any gene: 6. The CDR3 runs to 14 residues. The germline V gene encodes CDR1 SQVTM and CDR2 ANQGSEA. The CDR3 DNA sequence: TGCAGCGTTTGGACTAGCGGGATGGGGAATGAGCAGTTCTTC. It yields the protein CSVWTSGMGNEQFF.

This clone occurred once. This sequence joins TRBV18 and TRBJ2-2, with no clear D. The germline CDR1 and CDR2 sequences are KGHSH and LQKENI. The CDR3 is 13 residues long. V was shortened by 5 bases and J by 1 base, with 5 bases between the two germline ends. The CDR3 loop reads CASSEQNTGELFF. CDR3 in DNA: TGTGCCAGCTCAGAACAGAACACCGGGGAGCTGTTTTTT.

For the CDR3, the DNA is TGTGCCAGTAGGACAGGGACTCAGCCCCAGCATTTT. Its protein is CASRTGTQPQHF. The chain is built from TRBV7-9 and TRBJ1-5; the match to TRBD1 covers 8 bases. The germline V gene has CDR1 SEHNR and CDR2 FQNEAQ (reference sequence). This CDR3 comprises 12 residues. Germline trimming cut 9 bases from V and 6 bases from J; bases unmatched to any gene: 4.

The chain combines TRBV7-9 with TRBJ2-3, with D unresolved. The CDR3 covers 12 residues. Trimming took off 3 bases at V and 1 base at J, with 2 bases between the two ends. Looked up from germline, CDR1 is SEHNR and CDR2 is FQNEAQ (reference sequence). The CDR3 bases are TGTGCCAGCAGCTTCGGCACAGATACGCAGTATTTT. Its translation: CASSFGTDTQYF.

The chain has TRBV6-1 and TRBJ2-6, with D unclear. The germline V gene has CDR1 MNHNS and CDR2 SASEGT. Trimming shortened V by 2 bases and J by 0 bases, and 14 bases separated the two germline ends. The CDR3 contains 18 residues. DNA for the CDR3: TGTGCCAGCAGTGAAATTCATCGAGCCAACTCTGGGGCCAACGTCCTGACTTTC. Its translation: CASSEIHRANSGANVLTF.

The chain joins TRBV4-1 to TRBJ1-1, with D possibly matching TRBD1 (6 bases). The germline V and J ends were trimmed by 4 bases and 4 bases, with 16 bases remaining between them. Germline-derived CDR1 and CDR2 are MGHRA and YSYEKL. This CDR3 spans 15 amino acids. CDR3 DNA sequence: TGCGCCAGCAGCCGGGAGGGGGTGGGTGGCACTGAAGCTTTCTTT. The encoded protein is CASSREGVGGTEAFF.

The chain uses TRBV11-2 and TRBJ2-7; 8 bases line up with TRBD2. Trimming cost V 5 bases and J 3 bases; bases outside gene matches: 6. CDR3 length: 14 residues. Germline values: CDR1 SGHAT, CDR2 FQNNGV. The CDR3 bases are TGTGCCAGCAGCCTACCGGGGGGGTACTACGAGCAGTACTTC. Residues: CASSLPGGYYEQYF.

The chain carries TRBV14 and TRBJ2-1; 8 nucleotides line up with TRBD2. Germline loops: CDR1 SGHDN, CDR2 FVKESK. V trimming: 1 base; J trimming: 10 bases; junction bases outside the gene matches: 12. The CDR3 sequence is 16 residues long. CDR3 sequence (DNA): TGTGCCAGCAGCCAAGGGTTAGGACTAGCAACAGCCGAGCAGTTCTTC. Translation: CASSQGLGLATAEQFF.

The chain couples TRBV5-8 to TRBJ1-5; D gene unclear. The length of the CDR3 is 11 residues. V was cut by 6 bases and J by 6 bases, with 7 bases left in between. The germline CDR1 and CDR2 sequences are SGHTS and YDEGEE. CDR3 sequence (DNA): TGTGCCAGCACCATTTCTCAGCCCCAGCATTTT. Its translation is CASTISQPQHF. Looking up the rest from reference TRBV5-8 and TRBJ1-5 gives the full variable domain: EAGVTQSPTHLIKTRGQQATLRCSPISGHTSVYWYQQALGLGLQFLLWYDEGEERNRGNFPPRFSGRQFPNYSSELNVNALELEDSALYLCASTISQPQHFGDGTRLSIL.

This chain links TRBV11-2 with TRBJ2-3, with a possible D match to TRBD2 (6 bases). Trimming removed 5 bases from V and 6 bases from J, with 12 bases in between. CDR1 and CDR2 (germline): SGHAT, FQNNGV. The CDR3 length is 13 residues. The CDR3 sequence is CASSRGTADTQYF. In DNA, the CDR3 is TGTGCCAGCAGCCGCGGGACTGCTGATACGCAGTATTTT.

The rearrangement uses TRBV7-2 and TRBJ2-5; D gene unclear. Trimming shortened V by 1 base and J by 3 bases, and 6 bases separated the two germline ends. Per the germline V gene, CDR1 is SGHTA and CDR2 is FQGNSA. The CDR3 has 13 residues. The chain's CDR3 is CASSLGHKETQYF. In DNA form, the CDR3 reads TGTGCCAGCAGCTTAGGACATAAAGAGACCCAGTACTTC.

This rearrangement joins TRBV21-1 to TRBJ2-3; the DNA was not compared with TRBD1, the D call given in the table. TRBV21-1 is described as a pseudogene. The CDR3 contains 13 residues. CDR3 DNA: TGTGCCAGCAGCAACGGGACAGGGGATACGCAGTATTTT. Amino acids: CASSNGTGDTQYF.

CDR3 sequence reads: CASSFSQDRVEQYF. The CDR3 DNA reads TGTGCCAGCAGCTTCTCCCAGGACAGGGTCGAGCAGTACTTC. This chain uses TRBV7-2 with TRBJ2-7, with 8 bases identical to TRBD1. Germline loops: CDR1 SGHTA, CDR2 FQGNSA. The trim removed 3 bases at V and 6 bases at J, leaving 7 bases unmatched. The CDR3 runs to 14 residues.

The chain employs TRBV18 and TRBJ2-5; maybe TRBD2 (6 bases). Gene TRBJ2-7 matches the end of the DNA better, so the J call may be wrong. The CDR3 length is 15 residues. Germline-derived CDR1 and CDR2 are KGHSH and LQKENI. Here the CDR3 DNA reads TGTGCCAGCTCACCAGGAAGGGACTCCACCTACGAGCAGTACTTC. It specifies CASSPGRDSTYEQYF.

This chain connects TRBV9 to TRBJ1-2, with D possibly matching TRBD1 (6 bases). The CDR3 contains 17 residues. The germline V gene has CDR1 SGDLS and CDR2 YYNGEE. V was trimmed by 2 bases and J by 6 bases, leaving 23 bases between them. The CDR3 loop is CASSVSSRAGGADGYTF. The CDR3 nucleotides are TGTGCCAGCAGCGTTAGTTCCCGGGCGGGGGGCGCAGATGGCTACACCTTC.

About this clone: The junction and the germline gene differ at one end; a read error may be behind it. This chain links TRBV29-1 with TRBJ1-1; 8 bases align to TRBD1. CDR1 is SQVTM, CDR2 ANQGSEA, per germline. CDR3 size: 11 residues. CDR3 protein: CSFDRGTEAFF. CDR3 coding DNA: TGCAGCTTTGACAGGGGCACTGAAGCTTTCTTT.

The chain couples TRBV7-2 to TRBJ2-3, with no clear D. The CDR3 is 13 amino acids. Trimming shortened V by 2 bases and J by 4 bases, and 7 bases separated the two germline ends. In germline, CDR1 is SGHTA, CDR2 FQGNSA. The CDR3 loop is CASSLRYADTQYF. As DNA, the CDR3 is TGTGCCAGCAGCTTACGTTATGCAGATACGCAGTATTTT.

This sequence joins TRBV6-5 and TRBJ1-6, with a weak D call TRBD1 (6 bases). Trimming removed 6 bases from V and 7 bases from J, with 13 bases in between. Germline CDR1 reads MNHEY; CDR2 reads SVGAGI. The length of the CDR3 is 14 residues. CDR3 in DNA: TGTGCCAGCAGGAGGACAGAAATCAATTCACCCCTCCACTTT. It is translated as CASRRTEINSPLHF.